Listed here are 17 T cell receptor beta chains from one sample, sequenced in a study of T cell repertoires in cytomegalovirus infection (dated by TCRdb to the late 2010s). Per the publication, the treatment or condition label means: in vitro stimulation with specific CMV peptide epitopes to enrich CMV-specific T cells. The sequencer was an Illumina HiSeq 1500. Clones were called with MiXCR by TCRdb after fastp trimmed the public reads at Q25, and only in-frame beta chains were retained. Rows merge per CDR3 protein into single entries with the most common DNA and genes. The sample table records about 350,000 distinct CDR3 sequences; roughly a third of these occur just once. The ten most abundant clones make up roughly 14% of the sample. Their antigens remain unidentified. This specimen was cultured PBMCs, taken from culture after CMV antigen stimulation. These receptors all come from a human donor in good health (CMV status not recorded). Some clones in this sample may be carry-over from other donors' samples.

In its sample, this clonotype was seen a few times. The chain uses TRBV7-2 and TRBJ2-2; 11 bases fit TRBD2. The CDR3 totals 17 residues. V was pared by 4 bases and J by 7 bases, with 11 bases of the junction left unmatched. CDR1 SGHTA and CDR2 FQGNSA come from the germline V gene. The CDR3 protein is CASSSQGLAVLGGELFF. The CDR3 coding sequence is TGTGCCAGCAGCTCCCAGGGACTAGCGGTCCTCGGCGGGGAGCTGTTTTTT.

Ten or more counts support this clonotype. The chain combines TRBV7-2 with TRBJ1-5; unclear D gene. The CDR3 totals 17 residues. Trimming shortened V by 3 bases and J by 0 bases, and 15 bases separated the two germline ends. Germline V CDR1 and CDR2: SGHTA, FQGNSA. CDR3 DNA sequence: TGTGCCAGCAGCTTTTCGTTCAACAGTTATAGCAATCAGCCCCAGCATTTT. It codes for CASSFSFNSYSNQPQHF.

This clonotype was detected a few times. J is TRBJ1-1 and V is TRBV7-9, with D perhaps TRBD1 (5 bases). CDR3 length: 20 amino acids. V lost 7 bases, J lost 1 base, and 31 bases lay in between. Per the germline V gene, CDR1 is SEHNR and CDR2 is FQNEAQ (reference sequence). The CDR3 is CASILSSTGRGSAKNTEAFF. The CDR3 nucleotides are TGTGCCAGCATCCTCTCCTCCACAGGAAGGGGTTCAGCAAAGAACACTGAAGCTTTCTTT.

V gene TRBV7-2 combines with J gene TRBJ2-1; a possible D gene is TRBD2 (6 bases). The CDR3 is made up of 12 amino acids. The germline V and J ends were trimmed by 5 bases and 9 bases, with 11 bases remaining between them. Per germline, CDR1 SGHTA and CDR2 FQGNSA. The CDR3: CASSRLEGEQFF. The CDR3 DNA follows: TGTGCCAGCAGCCGACTAGAGGGTGAGCAGTTCTTC.

The rearrangement joins TRBV27 to TRBJ2-7, with D tentatively TRBD1 (6 bases). CDR1 and CDR2 from the germline V gene are MNHEY and SMNVEV (reference sequence). V dropped 4 bases and J dropped 4 bases, with 14 bases sitting between them. This CDR3 is built from 14 residues. CDR3 sequence reads: CASSSTNREYEQYV. The CDR3 region has the DNA TGTGCCAGCAGTTCGACCAACAGGGAATACGAGCAGTACGTC.

This clonotype was picked up a small number of times. The V call is TRBV7-2, the J call TRBJ2-7, with D tentatively TRBD1 (5 bases). V was cut by 1 base and J by 2 bases, with 9 bases left in between. Germline CDR1 reads SGHTA; CDR2 reads FQGNSA. The CDR3 runs 14 residues. The DNA of the CDR3 is TGTGCCAGCAGCTTAGACCAGGGTCCCTACGAGCAGTACTTC. Its translation: CASSLDQGPYEQYF.

This clonotype was observed a handful of times. The genes are TRBV7-6 and TRBJ2-7, with unresolved D. The CDR3 runs to 19 residues. V lost 3 bases and J 4 bases, leaving 28 bases between the germline ends. CDR1 SGHVS and CDR2 FNYEAQ come from the germline V gene. Written as DNA, the CDR3 is TGTGCCAGCAGCTTGACACGGGCTGACACGGAGAAAAGAGGTTACGAGCAGTACTTC. As protein: CASSLTRADTEKRGYEQYF.

This clonotype was seen only a few times. The chain links TRBV29-1 to TRBJ2-1; 7 positions match TRBD2. CDR3 size: 14 residues. The germline gives CDR1 SQVTM, CDR2 ANQGSEA. Trimming removed 3 bases from V and 6 bases from J; junction bases left unmatched: 8. For the CDR3, the DNA is TGCAGCGTTGACCGGAGCGGGACCTTCAATGAGCAGTTCTTC. This encodes CSVDRSGTFNEQFF.

This clonotype has a handful of counts. J is TRBJ1-3 and V is TRBV9, with no clear D. CDR1 is SGDLS, CDR2 YYNGEE, per germline. Trimming took 4 bases from V and 2 from J, leaving 7 bases between them. There are 13 residues in the CDR3. This CDR3 reads CASSTETGNTIYF. CDR3 DNA sequence: TGTGCCAGCAGCACGGAGACTGGAAACACCATATATTTT.

The chain employs TRBV2 and TRBJ1-4; D is perhaps TRBD1 (6 bases). V lost 6 bases to trimming and J lost 0 bases, with 11 bases between them. Germline lookup yields CDR1 SNHLY and CDR2 FYNNEI. The CDR3 length is 15 residues. CDR3 DNA: TGTGCCAGCAGAATACAGGGAACAACTAATGAAAAACTGTTTTTT. It translates to CASRIQGTTNEKLFF.

The genes are TRBV7-8 and TRBJ1-6, with D uncertain. This CDR3 region has 14 residues. Trimming stripped 7 bases from V and 15 bases from J, with 22 bases between. From germline, CDR1 is SGHVS and CDR2 FQNEAQ. CDR3 sequence (DNA): TGTGCCAGCATCCGGGCGGCCGGCTTTGGGGACCTCCACTTT. This codes for CASIRAAGFGDLHF.

The sample holds many counts of this clonotype. The V gene is TRBV7-2, the J gene TRBJ1-4, with 7 bases matching TRBD1. This CDR3 comprises 14 residues. The V gene's germline CDR1 is SGHTA and CDR2 FQGNSA. V lost 4 bases to trimming and J lost 6 bases; unmatched junction nucleotides: 5. The CDR3 here is CASSYRDSHEKLFF. CDR3 nucleotides: TGTGCCAGCAGCTACCGGGACAGCCATGAAAAACTGTTTTTT. Filled out from reference TRBV7-2 and TRBJ1-4, the complete variable domain reads GAGVSQSPSNKVTEKGKDVELRCDPISGHTALYWYRQSLGQGLEFLIYFQGNSAPDKSGLPSDRFSAERTGGSVSTLTIQRTQQEDSAVYLCASSYRDSHEKLFFGSGTQLSVL.

This chain connects TRBV27 to TRBJ2-1, with D unclear. Germline-derived CDR1 and CDR2 are MNHEY and SMNVEV (reference sequence). Trimming stripped 6 bases from V and 3 bases from J, with 12 bases between. CDR3 length: 14 residues. CDR3 loop: CASSRPGRYNEQFF. Here the CDR3 DNA reads TGTGCCAGCAGCCGGCCGGGTCGCTACAATGAGCAGTTCTTC.

In its sample, this clonotype was seen once. V and J are TRBV28 and TRBJ2-1, with D hard to call. Trimming cost V 4 bases and J 7 bases, with 14 bases left between them. The CDR3 contains 14 residues. Germline loops: CDR1 MDHEN, CDR2 SYDVKM. The CDR3 region is CASSSVGIGNEQFF. The CDR3 region has the DNA TGTGCCAGCAGTTCAGTGGGAATTGGGAATGAGCAGTTCTTC.

The J gene is TRBJ2-7, the V gene TRBV7-9; TRBD1 agrees at 8 bases. Germline V gene data show CDR1 as SEHNR and CDR2 as FQNEAQ (reference sequence). J was trimmed by 5 bases and V by 3 bases; bases with no gene match: 6. The CDR3 loop spans 14 amino acids. The CDR3 here is CASSFRDRWDEQYF. CDR3 in DNA: TGTGCCAGCAGCTTCCGGGACAGGTGGGACGAGCAGTACTTC.

V and J are TRBV10-3 and TRBJ1-1; 9 bases are shared with TRBD1. Looked up from germline, CDR1 is ENHRY and CDR2 is SYGVKD. The CDR3 is 17 residues long. With 10 bases clipped from V and 0 bases from J, the junction kept 15 bases outside the gene matches. For the CDR3, the DNA is TGTGCCACTACCCCGGGACAGGGAAGAAGGTTGAACACTGAAGCTTTCTTT. Encoded protein: CATTPGQGRRLNTEAFF.

This chain connects TRBV7-2 to TRBJ2-7; unclear D gene. The length of the CDR3 is 13 residues. V gave up 3 bases and J gave up 7 bases, with 13 bases separating them. CDR1 SGHTA and CDR2 FQGNSA come from the germline V gene. The CDR3 bases are TGTGCCAGCAGCTTTAGGCCGGCTCGGGAGCAGTACGTC. It encodes CASSFRPAREQYV.